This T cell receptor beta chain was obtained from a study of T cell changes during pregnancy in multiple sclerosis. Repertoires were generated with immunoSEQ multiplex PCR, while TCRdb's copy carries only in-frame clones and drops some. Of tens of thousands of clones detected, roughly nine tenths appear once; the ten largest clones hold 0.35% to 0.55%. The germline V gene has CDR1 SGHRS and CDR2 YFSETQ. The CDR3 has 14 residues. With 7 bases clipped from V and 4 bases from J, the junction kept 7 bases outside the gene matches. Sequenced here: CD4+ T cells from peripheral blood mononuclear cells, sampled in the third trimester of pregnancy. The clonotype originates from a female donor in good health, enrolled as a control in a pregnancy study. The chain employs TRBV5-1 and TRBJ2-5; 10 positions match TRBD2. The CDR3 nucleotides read TGCGCCAGCTGGACCATAGCGGGGGGAGAGACCCAGTACTTC. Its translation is CASWTIAGGETQYF.